This T cell receptor (beta chain) was identified in a study of blood T cell repertoires in COVID-19. Overall study context: The United States, Italy and Spain supplied acute and convalescent COVID-19 samples.

Original processing methods: Amplification from reference gene primers served as the basis for estimated nucleated cell counts. The protocol was immunoSEQ multiplex PCR, while the TCRdb copy is restricted to in-frame clones and leaves out a portion. That table gives V, J and clone size, and the DNA gave D and trimming. The sample contains 140,000 to 150,000 clones, about 89% of which appear only once. This TCR was recovered from a middle-aged man who had recovered from COVID-19. Material: peripheral blood.

CDR3 protein: CASSVEGVADTQYF. CDR3 coding DNA: TGTGCCAGCAGCGTAGAAGGGGTTGCAGATACGCAGTATTTT. J is TRBJ2-3 and V is TRBV13; D may be TRBD1 (5 bases). CDR1 and CDR2 (germline): PRHDT, FYEKMQ (reference sequence). Trimming removed 5 bases at V and 4 bases at J, with 13 bases between. This CDR3 has 14 amino acids.